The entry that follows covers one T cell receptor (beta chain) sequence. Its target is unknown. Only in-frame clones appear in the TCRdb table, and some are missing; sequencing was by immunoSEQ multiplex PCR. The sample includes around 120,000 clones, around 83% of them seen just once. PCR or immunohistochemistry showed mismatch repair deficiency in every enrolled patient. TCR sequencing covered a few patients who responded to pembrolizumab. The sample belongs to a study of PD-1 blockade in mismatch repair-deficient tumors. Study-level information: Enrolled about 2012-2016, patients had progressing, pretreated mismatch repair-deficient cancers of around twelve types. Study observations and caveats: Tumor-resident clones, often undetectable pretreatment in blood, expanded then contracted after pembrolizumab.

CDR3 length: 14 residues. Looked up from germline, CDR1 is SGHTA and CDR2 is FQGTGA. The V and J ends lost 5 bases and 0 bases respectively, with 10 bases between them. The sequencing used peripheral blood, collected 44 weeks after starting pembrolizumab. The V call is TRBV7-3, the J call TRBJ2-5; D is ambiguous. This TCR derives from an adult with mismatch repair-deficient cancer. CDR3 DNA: TGTGCCAGCAGCGCAACAGCGTACCAAGAGACCCAGTACTTC. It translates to CASSATAYQETQYF. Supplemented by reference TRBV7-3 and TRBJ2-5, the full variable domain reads GAGVSQTPSNKVTEKGKYVELRCDPISGHTALYWYRQSLGQGPEFLIYFQGTGAADDSGLPNDRFFAVRPEGSVSTLKIQRTERGDSAVYLCASSATAYQETQYFGPGTRLLVL.